The 19 T cell receptor beta chains given below trace back to one sample, sequenced in a study of cytomegalovirus exposure and HLA in healthy donors. PCR primers comprised 60 Vbeta and 13 Jbeta primers. Only in-frame clones appear in the TCRdb table, and some are missing; sequencing was by immunoSEQ multiplex PCR. The sample has approximately 210,000 clones, about 80% seen once. The specimen was PBMCs. These receptors were taken from a man aged 35 to 55 in good health and CMV-seropositive.

In its sample, this clone was seen once. The V gene is TRBV4-1, the J gene TRBJ2-7; D is possibly TRBD2 (5 bases). The germline CDR1 and CDR2 sequences are MGHRA and YSYEKL. V was pared by 4 bases and J by 2 bases, with 12 bases between. This CDR3 is 14 amino acids long. This CDR3 reads CASSPPRAPYEQYF. In nucleotides, the CDR3 is TGCGCCAGCAGCCCCCCGCGGGCTCCCTACGAGCAGTACTTC.

This clone was observed once. CDR3 amino acids: CSAPGTGQETQYF. In DNA, the CDR3 is TGCAGCGCCCCGGGGACAGGTCAAGAGACCCAGTACTTC. The chain employs TRBV29-1 and TRBJ2-5, with TRBD1 matching over 8 bases. The V and J ends lost 7 bases and 2 bases, in that order; junction bases with no gene match: 6. This CDR3 spans 13 amino acids. Germline-derived CDR1 and CDR2 are SQVTM and ANQGSEA.

This clone was picked up a small number of times. The rearrangement uses TRBV5-4 and TRBJ1-3; 7 bases line up with TRBD1. The CDR3 spans 17 residues. Germline loops: CDR1 SGHNT, CDR2 YYREEE (reference sequence). The J segment lost 0 bases and the V segment lost 3 bases, leaving 9 bases of the junction unmatched. The CDR3 sequence: CASSSYRGLSSGNTIYF. Written as DNA, the CDR3 is TGTGCCAGCAGCTCCTACAGGGGCCTCAGCTCTGGAAACACCATATATTTT.

The CDR3: CASSRLGGESYNEQFF. The CDR3 DNA reads TGCGCCAGCAGCCGGCTGGGGGGGGAGTCCTACAATGAGCAGTTCTTC. J is TRBJ2-1 and V is TRBV5-1, with 7 bases aligning to TRBD2. Germline CDR1 reads SGHRS; CDR2 reads YFSETQ. With 4 bases clipped from V and 1 base from J, the junction kept 8 bases outside the gene matches. The CDR3 runs to 16 residues.

The J gene is TRBJ2-1, the V gene TRBV25-1; 9 bases fit TRBD2. Germline V gene sequence: CDR1 MGHDK, CDR2 SYGVNS. V trimming: 5 bases; J trimming: 2 bases; junction bases outside the gene matches: 7. The CDR3 totals 16 residues. The chain's CDR3 is CASSFLAGKAYNEQFF. The CDR3 DNA reads TGTGCCAGCAGTTTTCTAGCGGGAAAGGCCTACAATGAGCAGTTCTTC. Drawing the rest from reference TRBV25-1 and TRBJ2-1, the complete variable domain is EADIYQTPRYLVIGTGKKITLECSQTMGHDKMYWYQQDPGMELHLIHYSYGVNSTEKGDLSSESTVSRIRTEHFPLTLESARPSHTSQYLCASSFLAGKAYNEQFFGPGTRLTVL.

The V call is TRBV7-2, the J call TRBJ2-1, with D possibly being TRBD2 (6 bases). Germline lookup yields CDR1 SGHTA and CDR2 FQGNSA. This CDR3 has 15 residues. Between the trimmed V and J ends, which lost 3 bases and 9 bases, there was a span of 18 bases. CDR3 residues: CASSFQGALGGEQFF. The CDR3 DNA is TGTGCCAGCAGCTTTCAGGGCGCGCTGGGGGGTGAGCAGTTCTTC.

The rearrangement links TRBV2 to TRBJ2-7; D gene unclear. Germline values: CDR1 SNHLY, CDR2 FYNNEI. Trimming stripped 6 bases from V and 6 bases from J, with 15 bases between. The CDR3 contains 13 residues. In nucleotides, the CDR3 is TGTGCCAGCAGCTTCGACACCCTCTCCGAGCAGTACTTC. Translation gives CASSFDTLSEQYF.

The chain joins TRBV18 to TRBJ1-1, with D uncertain. Trimming shortened V by 3 bases and J by 2 bases, and 4 bases separated the two germline ends. The CDR3 runs to 12 residues. Germline loops: CDR1 KGHSH, CDR2 LQKENI. CDR3 DNA sequence: TGTGCCAGCTCACCCTCCAACACTGAAGCTTTCTTT. Translating gives CASSPSNTEAFF. Combining the CDR3 with reference TRBV18 and TRBJ1-1 gives the whole variable domain NAGVMQNPRHLVRRRGQEARLRCSPMKGHSHVYWYRQLPEEGLKFMVYLQKENIIDESGMPKERFSAEFPKEGPSILRIQQVVRGDSAAYFCASSPSNTEAFFGQGTRLTVV.

The chain combines TRBV30 with TRBJ2-1, with D possibly being TRBD2 (6 bases). Germline V gene lookup returns CDR1 GTSNPN and CDR2 SVGIG (reference sequence). V was clipped by 3 bases and J by 5 bases, with 11 bases between them. The CDR3 is 13 residues long. CDR3 bases: TGTGCCTGGAGCGCGGGACCGAACAATGAGCAGTTCTTC. Amino acid sequence: CAWSAGPNNEQFF. The full variable domain, completed using reference TRBV30 and TRBJ2-1, is SQTIHQWPATLVQPVGSPLSLECTVEGTSNPNLYWYRQAAGRGLQLLFYSVGIGQISSEVPQNLSASRPQDRQFILSSKKLLLSDSGFYLCAWSAGPNNEQFFGPGTRLTVL.

The CDR3 protein is CASRIQGSSYEQYF. The CDR3 DNA follows: TGTGCCAGCAGAATACAGGGGTCCTCCTACGAGCAGTACTTC. The chain employs TRBV27 and TRBJ2-7; 7 bases map to TRBD1. V shed 6 bases and J 0 bases; nucleotides not matched to a gene: 5. In germline, CDR1 is MNHEY, CDR2 SMNVEV (reference sequence). CDR3 length: 14 amino acids.

The V gene is TRBV7-8, the J gene TRBJ1-5, with TRBD1 identical over 7 bases. The CDR3 is made up of 17 amino acids. Germline V gene lookup returns CDR1 SGHVS and CDR2 FQNEAQ. J lost 6 bases, V lost 5 bases, and 16 bases had no gene match. CDR3 sequence (DNA): TGTGCCAGCAGCCCTAGAGGGTTGGGACAGTTATTTCAGCCCCAGCATTTT. As protein: CASSPRGLGQLFQPQHF. Full variable domain (missing parts from reference TRBV7-8 and TRBJ1-5): GAGVSQSPRYKVAKRGQDVALRCDPISGHVSLFWYQQALGQGPEFLTYFQNEAQLDKSGLPSDRFFAERPEGSVSTLKIQRTQQEDSAVYLCASSPRGLGQLFQPQHFGDGTRLSIL.

V usage is TRBV7-3 and J usage is TRBJ2-5; the match to TRBD1 covers 7 bases. This CDR3 comprises 15 residues. CDR1 and CDR2 from the germline V gene are SGHTA and FQGTGA. The V segment lost 2 bases and the J segment 5 bases; nucleotides outside the gene matches: 8. The CDR3 reads CASSLGTGARETQYF. DNA for the CDR3: TGTGCCAGCAGCTTAGGAACAGGGGCGAGGGAGACCCAGTACTTC.

This clone was seen a handful of times. This chain joins TRBV29-1 and TRBJ2-1; no clear D. Between the trimmed V and J ends, which lost 5 bases and 6 bases, there was a span of 14 bases. The CDR3 runs to 13 residues. The germline V gene has CDR1 SQVTM and CDR2 ANQGSEA. The CDR3 sequence: CSVQVYPLNEQFF. The CDR3 DNA reads TGCAGCGTTCAGGTCTATCCCCTCAATGAGCAGTTCTTC.

This chain connects TRBV7-6 to TRBJ2-2; D gene ambiguous. Germline-derived CDR1 and CDR2 are SGHVS and FNYEAQ. CDR3 size: 14 residues. Trimming left V 4 bases short and J 0 bases short, with 6 bases between. The CDR3 DNA sequence: TGTGCCAGCAGCTGGGCAGCGAACACCGGGGAGCTGTTTTTT. This codes for CASSWAANTGELFF.

CDR3 sequence reads: CASKFEENGYTF. The CDR3 DNA reads as TGTGCCAGCAAGTTCGAGGAAAATGGCTACACCTTC. The chain combines TRBV5-6 with TRBJ1-2; D gene ambiguous. Per germline, CDR1 SGHDT and CDR2 YYEEEE. Trimming pared 6 bases from V and 6 bases from J, leaving 12 bases between. This CDR3 is built from 12 residues.

The V gene is TRBV9, the J gene TRBJ2-2; D gene uncertain. Per the germline V gene, CDR1 is SGDLS and CDR2 is YYNGEE. V gave up 1 base and J gave up 6 bases, with 10 bases separating them. The CDR3 is made up of 14 amino acids. CDR3 sequence reads: CASSVLGSPGELFF. The DNA of the CDR3 is TGTGCCAGCAGCGTACTCGGTAGCCCCGGGGAGCTGTTTTTT.

The chain is built from TRBV18 and TRBJ2-1; tentatively, D is TRBD1 (6 bases). Trimming removed 3 bases from V and 5 bases from J, with 11 bases in between. Germline V CDR1 and CDR2: KGHSH, LQKENI. The CDR3 sequence is 14 residues long. In DNA form, the CDR3 reads TGTGCCAGCTCACCCGGGACAAGTGACAATGAGCAGTTCTTC. The encoded protein is CASSPGTSDNEQFF.

This clone has just one count. V gene TRBV19 combines with J gene TRBJ1-1; possible D gene TRBD1, 6 bases. Germline V gene sequence: CDR1 LNHDA, CDR2 SQIVND (reference sequence). CDR3 size: 13 residues. Trimming removed 5 bases at V and 0 bases at J, with 7 bases between. The CDR3 DNA sequence: TGTGCCAGTAGTCCAGGGGTGAACACTGAAGCTTTCTTT. It specifies CASSPGVNTEAFF.

V and J are TRBV6-6 and TRBJ2-5, with D perhaps matching TRBD2 (7 bases). Deletions cut 4 bases from V and 7 bases from J, with 16 bases between. This CDR3 has 14 amino acids. Germline CDR1 reads MNHNY; CDR2 reads SVGAGI (reference sequence). CDR3 amino acids: CASSWEGGGATQYF. The CDR3 DNA reads TGTGCCAGCAGTTGGGAGGGGGGAGGGGCGACCCAGTACTTC.